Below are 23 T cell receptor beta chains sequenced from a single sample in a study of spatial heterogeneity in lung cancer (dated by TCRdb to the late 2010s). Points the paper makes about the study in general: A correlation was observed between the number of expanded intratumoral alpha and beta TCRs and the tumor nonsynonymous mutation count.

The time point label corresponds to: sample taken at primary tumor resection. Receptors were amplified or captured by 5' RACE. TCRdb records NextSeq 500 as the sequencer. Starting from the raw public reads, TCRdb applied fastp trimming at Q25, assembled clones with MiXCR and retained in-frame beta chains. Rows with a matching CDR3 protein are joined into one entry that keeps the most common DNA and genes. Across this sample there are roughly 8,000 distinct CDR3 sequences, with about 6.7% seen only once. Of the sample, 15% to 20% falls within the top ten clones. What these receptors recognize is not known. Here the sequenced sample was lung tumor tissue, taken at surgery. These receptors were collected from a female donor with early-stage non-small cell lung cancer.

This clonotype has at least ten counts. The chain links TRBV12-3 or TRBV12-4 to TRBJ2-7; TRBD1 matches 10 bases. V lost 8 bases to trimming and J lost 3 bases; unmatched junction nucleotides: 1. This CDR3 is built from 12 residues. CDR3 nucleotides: TGTGCCAGCGGGACAGGGGTCTACGAGCAGTACTTC. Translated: CASGTGVYEQYF.

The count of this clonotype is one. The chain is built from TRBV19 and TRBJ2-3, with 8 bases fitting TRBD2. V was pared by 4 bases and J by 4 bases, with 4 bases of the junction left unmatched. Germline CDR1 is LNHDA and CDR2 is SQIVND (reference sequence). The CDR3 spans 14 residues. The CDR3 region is CASSNAGGPDTQYF. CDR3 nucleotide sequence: TGTGCCAGTAGTAACGCGGGAGGCCCAGATACGCAGTATTTT.

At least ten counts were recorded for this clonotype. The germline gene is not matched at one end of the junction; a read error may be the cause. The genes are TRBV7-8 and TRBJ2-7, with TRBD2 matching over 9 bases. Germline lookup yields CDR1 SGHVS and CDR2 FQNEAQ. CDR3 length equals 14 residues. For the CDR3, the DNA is TGTGCCAGCAGCGTAGCGGGAGAGCTCTACGAGCAGTACTTC. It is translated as CASSVAGELYEQYF.

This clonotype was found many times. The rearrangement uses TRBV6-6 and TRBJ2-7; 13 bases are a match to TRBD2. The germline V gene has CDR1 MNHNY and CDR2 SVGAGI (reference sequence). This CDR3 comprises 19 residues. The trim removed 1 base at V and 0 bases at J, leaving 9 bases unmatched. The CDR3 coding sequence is TGTGCCAGCAGTTACTTGCCGGGACTAGCGGGAACAAGCTCCTACGAGCAGTACTTC. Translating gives CASSYLPGLAGTSSYEQYF.

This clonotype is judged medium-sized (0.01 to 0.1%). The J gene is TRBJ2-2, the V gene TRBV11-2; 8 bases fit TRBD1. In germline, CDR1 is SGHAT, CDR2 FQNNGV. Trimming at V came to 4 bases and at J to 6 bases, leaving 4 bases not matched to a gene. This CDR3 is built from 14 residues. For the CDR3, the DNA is TGTGCCAGCAGCTACGGGACAGGAGCCGGGGAGCTGTTTTTT. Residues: CASSYGTGAGELFF.

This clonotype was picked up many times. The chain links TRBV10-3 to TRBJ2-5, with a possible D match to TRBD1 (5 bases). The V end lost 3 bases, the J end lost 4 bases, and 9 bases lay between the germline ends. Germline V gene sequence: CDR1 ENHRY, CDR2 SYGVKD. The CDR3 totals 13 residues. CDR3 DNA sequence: TGTGCCATCAGTGAAAGGGGCCCAGAGACCCAGTACTTC. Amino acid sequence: CAISERGPETQYF.

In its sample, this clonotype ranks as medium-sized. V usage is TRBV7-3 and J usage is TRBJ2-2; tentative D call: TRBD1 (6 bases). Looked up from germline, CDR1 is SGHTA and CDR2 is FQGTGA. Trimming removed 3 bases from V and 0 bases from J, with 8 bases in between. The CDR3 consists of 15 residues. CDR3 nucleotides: TGTGCCAGCAGCTTCGGGACACCGAACACCGGGGAGCTGTTTTTT. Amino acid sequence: CASSFGTPNTGELFF.

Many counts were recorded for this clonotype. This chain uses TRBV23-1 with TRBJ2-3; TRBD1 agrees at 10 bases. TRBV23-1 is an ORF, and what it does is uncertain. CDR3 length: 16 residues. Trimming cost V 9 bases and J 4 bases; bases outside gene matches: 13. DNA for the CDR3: TGCGCCAGTAGACGAGACAGGGGGCATTTTTCAGATACGCAGTATTTT. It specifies CASRRDRGHFSDTQYF.

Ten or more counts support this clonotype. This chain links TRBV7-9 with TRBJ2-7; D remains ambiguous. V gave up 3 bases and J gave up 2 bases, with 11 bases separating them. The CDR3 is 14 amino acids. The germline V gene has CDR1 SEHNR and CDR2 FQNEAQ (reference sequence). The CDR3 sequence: CASSFQDRPYEQYF. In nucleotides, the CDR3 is TGTGCCAGCAGCTTTCAGGACCGACCCTACGAGCAGTACTTC.

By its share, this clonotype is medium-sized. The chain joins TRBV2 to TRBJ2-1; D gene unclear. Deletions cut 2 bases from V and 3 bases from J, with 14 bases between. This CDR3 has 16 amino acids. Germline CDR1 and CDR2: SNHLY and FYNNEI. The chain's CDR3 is CASSELASIVYNEQFF. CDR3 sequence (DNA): TGTGCCAGCAGTGAATTAGCTAGTATTGTCTACAATGAGCAGTTCTTC.

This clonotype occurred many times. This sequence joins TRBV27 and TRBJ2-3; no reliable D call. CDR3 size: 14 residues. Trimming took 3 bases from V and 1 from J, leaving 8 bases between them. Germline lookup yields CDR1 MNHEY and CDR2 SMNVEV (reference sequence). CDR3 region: CASSLLDGTDTQYF. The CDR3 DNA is TGTGCCAGCAGTTTGCTGGACGGCACAGATACGCAGTATTTT.

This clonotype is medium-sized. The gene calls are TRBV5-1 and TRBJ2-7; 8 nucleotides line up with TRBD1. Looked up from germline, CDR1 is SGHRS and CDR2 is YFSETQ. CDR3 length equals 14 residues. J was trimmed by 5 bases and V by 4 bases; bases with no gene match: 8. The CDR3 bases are TGCGCCAGCAGCCCCCCGACAGGGGCCCACGAGCAGTACTTC. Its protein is CASSPPTGAHEQYF.

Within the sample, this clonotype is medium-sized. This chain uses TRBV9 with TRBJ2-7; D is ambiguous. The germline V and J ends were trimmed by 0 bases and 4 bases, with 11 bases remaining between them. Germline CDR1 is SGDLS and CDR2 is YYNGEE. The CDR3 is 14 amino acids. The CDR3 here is CASSVAWADYEQYF. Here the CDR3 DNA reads TGTGCCAGCAGCGTAGCTTGGGCGGATTACGAGCAGTACTTC.

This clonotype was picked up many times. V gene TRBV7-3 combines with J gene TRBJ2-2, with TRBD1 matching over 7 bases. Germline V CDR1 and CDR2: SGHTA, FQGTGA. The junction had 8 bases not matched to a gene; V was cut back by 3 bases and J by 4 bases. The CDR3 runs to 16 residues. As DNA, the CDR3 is TGTGCCAGCAGCTTCGAGGGGGCGCCGGGCACCGGGGAGCTGTTTTTT. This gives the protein CASSFEGAPGTGELFF.

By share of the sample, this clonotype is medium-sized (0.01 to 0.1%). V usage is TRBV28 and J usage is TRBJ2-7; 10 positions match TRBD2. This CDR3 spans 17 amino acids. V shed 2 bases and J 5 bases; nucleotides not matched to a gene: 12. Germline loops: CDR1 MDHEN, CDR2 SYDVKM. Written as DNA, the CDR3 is TGTGCCAGCAGTTTAGCGCAAGCGGGAGGGTTCCGGGACGAGCAGTACTTC. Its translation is CASSLAQAGGFRDEQYF.

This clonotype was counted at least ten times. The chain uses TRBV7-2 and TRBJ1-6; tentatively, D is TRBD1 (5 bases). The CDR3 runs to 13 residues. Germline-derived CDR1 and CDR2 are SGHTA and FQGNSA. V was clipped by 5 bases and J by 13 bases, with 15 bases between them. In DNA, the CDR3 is TGTGCCAGCAGCCAGACCCTAGGGGTCCCCCTCCACTTT. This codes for CASSQTLGVPLHF.

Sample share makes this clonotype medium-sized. DNA of the CDR3: TGTGCCAGCTCACAAGAGGGGAGCTCCTACGAGCAGTACTTC. Amino acids: CASSQEGSSYEQYF. This chain links TRBV18 with TRBJ2-7; either TRBD1 or TRBD2 may fit D (5 bases each). With 4 bases removed from V and 0 bases from J, the gap between germline ends came to 10 bases. The CDR3 spans 14 residues. Germline V gene lookup returns CDR1 KGHSH and CDR2 LQKENI.

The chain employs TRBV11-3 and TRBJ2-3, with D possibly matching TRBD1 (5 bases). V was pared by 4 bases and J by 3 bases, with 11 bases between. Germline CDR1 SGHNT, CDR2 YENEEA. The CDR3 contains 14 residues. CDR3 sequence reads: CASSSGASTDTQYF. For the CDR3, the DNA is TGTGCCAGCAGCTCTGGGGCAAGTACAGATACGCAGTATTTT.

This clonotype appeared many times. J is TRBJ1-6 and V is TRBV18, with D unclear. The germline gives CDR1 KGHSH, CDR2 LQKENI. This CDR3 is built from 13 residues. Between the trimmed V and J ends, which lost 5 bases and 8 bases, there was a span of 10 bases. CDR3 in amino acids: CASSGLSDSPLHF. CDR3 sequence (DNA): TGTGCCAGCTCAGGACTATCGGATTCACCCCTCCACTTT.

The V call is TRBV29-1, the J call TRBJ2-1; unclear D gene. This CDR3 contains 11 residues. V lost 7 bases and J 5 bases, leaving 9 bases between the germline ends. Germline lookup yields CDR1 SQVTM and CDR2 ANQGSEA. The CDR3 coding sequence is TGCAGCGCCGCCAAAAACAATGAGCAGTTCTTC. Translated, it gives CSAAKNNEQFF.

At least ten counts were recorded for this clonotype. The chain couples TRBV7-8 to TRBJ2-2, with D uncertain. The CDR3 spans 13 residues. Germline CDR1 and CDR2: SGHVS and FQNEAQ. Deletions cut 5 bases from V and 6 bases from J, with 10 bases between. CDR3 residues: CASSTGGAGELFF. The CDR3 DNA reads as TGTGCCAGCAGCACGGGTGGAGCCGGGGAGCTGTTTTTT.

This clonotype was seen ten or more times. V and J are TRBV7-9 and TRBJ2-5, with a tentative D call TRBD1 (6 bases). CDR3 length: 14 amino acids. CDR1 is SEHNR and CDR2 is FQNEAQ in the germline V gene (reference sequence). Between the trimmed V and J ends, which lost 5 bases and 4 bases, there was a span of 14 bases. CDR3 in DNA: TGTGCCAGCAGCCCCAAGGACAGAGCAGAGACCCAGTACTTC. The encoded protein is CASSPKDRAETQYF.

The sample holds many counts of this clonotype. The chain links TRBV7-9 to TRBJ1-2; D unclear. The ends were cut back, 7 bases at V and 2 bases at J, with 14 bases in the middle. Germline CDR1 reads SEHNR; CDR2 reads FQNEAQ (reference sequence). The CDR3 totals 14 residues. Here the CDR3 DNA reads TGTGCCAGCATCCTAGGAGCGGGAAACTATGGCTACACCTTC. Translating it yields CASILGAGNYGYTF.